Listed here are 10 T cell receptor beta chains from one sample, sequenced in a study of blood T cells in healthy people across ages. With a J-beta primer mix and a sample-barcoded 5' primer, a second PCR ran about 7 to 11 cycles. TCRdb re-called the 5' RACE reads through MiXCR, storing one row per CDR3 protein. The sample has 1.5 million to 2 million distinct CDR3 sequences; approximately 30% are singletons. Sequenced material: blood. Receptors were obtained from a woman in her thirties in good health.

This clonotype was found many times. The chain links TRBV9 to TRBJ2-5; TRBD1 or TRBD2 may be the D gene (5 bases each). V lost 0 bases and J 2 bases, leaving 8 bases between the germline ends. Germline CDR1 and CDR2: SGDLS and YYNGEE. CDR3 length: 14 residues. CDR3 sequence reads: CASSVGGGQETQYF. DNA of the CDR3: TGTGCCAGCAGCGTAGGTGGGGGACAAGAGACCCAGTACTTC.

V and J are TRBV5-8 and TRBJ2-1; maybe TRBD2 (6 bases). With 3 bases removed from V and 10 bases from J, the gap between germline ends came to 17 bases. In germline, CDR1 is SGHTS, CDR2 YDEGEE. This CDR3 has 14 residues. The CDR3 DNA follows: TGTGCCAGCAGCTGGGGTCTGGGGACTGGGGAGCAGTTCTTC. It encodes CASSWGLGTGEQFF.

The CDR3 DNA is TGTGCCAGCAGTCCCTACCATGGACAGGCAGGTGGCTACACCTTC. Its translation is CASSPYHGQAGGYTF. The rearrangement joins TRBV6-4 to TRBJ1-2, with 7 bases identical to TRBD1. Germline loops: CDR1 MRHNA, CDR2 SNTAGT. The CDR3 runs to 15 residues. The J segment lost 7 bases and the V segment lost 5 bases, leaving 13 bases of the junction unmatched.

This clonotype was recorded only once. This chain joins TRBV7-6 and TRBJ1-4; D gene uncertain. This CDR3 is 15 amino acids long. CDR1 SGHVS and CDR2 FNYEAQ come from the germline V gene. Trimming removed 4 bases at V and 3 bases at J, with 12 bases between. The CDR3 sequence is CASSSIMGSNEKLFF. The CDR3 bases are TGTGCCAGCAGCTCAATAATGGGTTCTAATGAAAAACTGTTTTTT.

The rearrangement joins TRBV5-1 to TRBJ2-5; 8 bases are shared with TRBD2. The CDR3 loop spans 15 amino acids. V shed 1 base and J 4 bases; nucleotides not matched to a gene: 6. Looked up from germline, CDR1 is SGHRS and CDR2 is YFSETQ. The CDR3 DNA reads TGCGCCAGCAGCTTGCCCGGGGGGGCTGGAGAGACCCAGTACTTC. Translating gives CASSLPGGAGETQYF.

This clonotype was detected many times. The chain uses TRBV5-1 and TRBJ2-7, with 10 bases that match TRBD1. CDR3 size: 17 residues. Germline-derived CDR1 and CDR2 are SGHRS and YFSETQ. Trimming cost V 1 base and J 1 base; bases outside gene matches: 8. The CDR3 spells CASSLSGTGVLSYEQYF. CDR3 in DNA: TGCGCCAGCAGCTTGAGCGGGACAGGGGTCCTATCCTACGAGCAGTACTTC. The full variable domain, in which reference TRBV5-1 and TRBJ2-7 provide the parts outside the CDR3, is KAGVTQTPRYLIKTRGQQVTLSCSPISGHRSVSWYQQTPGQGLQFLFEYFSETQRNKGNFPGRFSGRQFSNSRSEMNVSTLELGDSALYLCASSLSGTGVLSYEQYFGPGTRLTVT.

This clonotype was seen many times. The chain carries TRBV5-1 and TRBJ2-7; D unclear. This CDR3 has 11 amino acids. V lost 4 bases and J 6 bases, leaving 8 bases between the germline ends. CDR1 is SGHRS and CDR2 is YFSETQ in the germline V gene. CDR3 sequence: CASSRGVEQYF. The DNA of the CDR3 is TGCGCCAGCAGCCGTGGGGTCGAGCAGTACTTC.

This chain joins TRBV6-2 or TRBV6-3 and TRBJ2-4; D gene unclear. Germline values: CDR1 MNHEY, CDR2 SVGEGT. V was cut by 2 bases and J by 3 bases, with 11 bases left in between. CDR3 length: 15 residues. CDR3 nucleotides: TGTGCCAGCAGTTACAGGGAAGTAGGCAAAAACATTCAGTACTTC. This sequence encodes CASSYREVGKNIQYF.

This chain links TRBV12-3 or TRBV12-4 with TRBJ2-2; D gene unclear. The CDR3 sequence is 11 residues long. V was trimmed by 3 bases and J by 9 bases, leaving 5 bases between them. CDR3 amino acids: CASSFQRELFF. CDR3 in DNA: TGTGCCAGCAGTTTTCAGCGGGAGCTGTTTTTT.

This clonotype has a handful of counts. The chain employs TRBV15 and TRBJ1-2; D may be TRBD1 (5 bases). CDR1 is LNHNV and CDR2 is YYDKDF in the germline V gene (reference sequence). Between the trimmed V and J ends, which lost 1 base and 8 bases, there was a span of 8 bases. The CDR3 contains 12 residues. In DNA, the CDR3 is TGTGCCACCAGCAGAGCAGGGAGCGGCTACACCTTC. It codes for CATSRAGSGYTF.